This T cell receptor beta chain was observed in a study of T cell responses to AZD1222 COVID-19 vaccine. TCRdb keeps only in-frame clones here, not all; method: immunoSEQ multiplex PCR. The sample records roughly 120,000 clones, roughly 90% being singletons. The CDR3 consists of 14 residues. Germline loops: CDR1 LGHDT, CDR2 YNNKEL (reference sequence). Trimming took 4 bases from V and 6 from J; bases not matched to a gene: 6. The starting material was peripheral blood, obtained 28 days after the second AZD1222 dose. This clonotype was obtained from an adult who received the AZD1222 COVID-19 vaccine. This sequence joins TRBV3-1 (or the pseudogene TRBV3-2) and TRBJ1-5; 7 bases map to TRBD1. The DNA for the CDR3 is TGTGCCAGCAGCCCGCAGACAGGGCTTCAGCCCCAGCATTTT. Amino acid sequence: CASSPQTGLQPQHF.